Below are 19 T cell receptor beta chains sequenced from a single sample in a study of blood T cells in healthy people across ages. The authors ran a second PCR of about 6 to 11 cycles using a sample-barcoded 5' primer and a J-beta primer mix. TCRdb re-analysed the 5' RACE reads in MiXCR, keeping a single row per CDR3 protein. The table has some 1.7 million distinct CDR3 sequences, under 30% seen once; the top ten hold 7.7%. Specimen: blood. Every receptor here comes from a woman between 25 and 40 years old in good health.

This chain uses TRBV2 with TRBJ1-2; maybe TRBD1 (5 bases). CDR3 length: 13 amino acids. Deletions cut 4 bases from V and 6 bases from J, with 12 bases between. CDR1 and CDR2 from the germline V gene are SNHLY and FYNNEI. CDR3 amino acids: CASSVVQGNGYTF. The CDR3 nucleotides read TGTGCCAGCAGTGTCGTGCAGGGCAATGGCTACACCTTC. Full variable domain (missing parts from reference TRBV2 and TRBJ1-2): EPEVTQTPSHQVTQMGQEVILRCVPISNHLYFYWYRQILGQKVEFLVSFYNNEISEKSEIFDDQFSVERPDGSNFTLKIRSTKLEDSAMYFCASSVVQGNGYTFGSGTRLTVV.

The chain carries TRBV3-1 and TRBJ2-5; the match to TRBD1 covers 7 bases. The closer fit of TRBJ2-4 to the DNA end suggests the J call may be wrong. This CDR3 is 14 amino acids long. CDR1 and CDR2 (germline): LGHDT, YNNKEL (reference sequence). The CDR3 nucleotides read TGTGCCAGCAGTTTTCAGGGGGACGGGAACATTCAGTACTTC. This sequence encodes CASSFQGDGNIQYF.

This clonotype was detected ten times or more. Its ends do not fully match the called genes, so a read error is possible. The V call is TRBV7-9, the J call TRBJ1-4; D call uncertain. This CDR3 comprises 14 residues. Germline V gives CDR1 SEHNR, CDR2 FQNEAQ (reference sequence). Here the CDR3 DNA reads TGTGCCAGCAGTTTAGGGCGGACTAATGAAAAACTGTTTTTT. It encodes CASSLGRTNEKLFF.

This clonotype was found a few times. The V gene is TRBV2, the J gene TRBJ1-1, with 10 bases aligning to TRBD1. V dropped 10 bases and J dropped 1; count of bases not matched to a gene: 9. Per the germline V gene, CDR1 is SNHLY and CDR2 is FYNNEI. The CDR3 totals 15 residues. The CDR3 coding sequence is TGTGCCAAGGGACAGGGGACCTCGGCGAACACTGAAGCTTTCTTT. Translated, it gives CAKGQGTSANTEAFF.

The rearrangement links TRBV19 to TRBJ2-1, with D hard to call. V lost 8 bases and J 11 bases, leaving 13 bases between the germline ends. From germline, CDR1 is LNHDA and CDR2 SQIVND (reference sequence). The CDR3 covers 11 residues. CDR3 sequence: CASFSSEKQFF. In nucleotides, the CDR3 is TGTGCCAGTTTTAGCTCGGAGAAGCAGTTCTTC.

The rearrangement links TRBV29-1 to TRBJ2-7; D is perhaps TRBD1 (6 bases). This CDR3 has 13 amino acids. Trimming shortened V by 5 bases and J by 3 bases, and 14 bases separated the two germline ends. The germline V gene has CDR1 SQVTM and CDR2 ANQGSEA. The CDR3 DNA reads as TGCAGCGTTCAGGGGAGACATAACTACGAGCAGTACTTC. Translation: CSVQGRHNYEQYF.

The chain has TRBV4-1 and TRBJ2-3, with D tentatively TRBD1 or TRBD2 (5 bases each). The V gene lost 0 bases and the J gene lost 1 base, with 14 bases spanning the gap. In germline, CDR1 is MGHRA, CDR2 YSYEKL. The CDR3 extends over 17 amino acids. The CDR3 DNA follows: TGCGCCAGCAGCCAAGATCGTGGGGACGGTGGCACAGATACGCAGTATTTT. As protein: CASSQDRGDGGTDTQYF.

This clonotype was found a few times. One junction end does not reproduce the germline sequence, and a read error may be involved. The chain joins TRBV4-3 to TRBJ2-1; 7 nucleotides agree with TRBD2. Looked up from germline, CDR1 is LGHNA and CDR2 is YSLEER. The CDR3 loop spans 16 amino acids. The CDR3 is CAGSRTTGTTYNEQFF. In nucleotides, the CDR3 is TGCGCCGGCAGCCGGACTACCGGGACTACTTACAATGAGCAGTTCTTC.

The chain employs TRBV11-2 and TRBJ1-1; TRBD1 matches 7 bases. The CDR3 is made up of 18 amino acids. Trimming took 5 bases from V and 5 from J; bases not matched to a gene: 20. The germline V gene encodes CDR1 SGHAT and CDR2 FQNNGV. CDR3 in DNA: TGTGCCAGCAGCCAATCCCACCTATCGACAGGGCGGAGAACTGAAGCTTTCTTT. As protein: CASSQSHLSTGRRTEAFF.

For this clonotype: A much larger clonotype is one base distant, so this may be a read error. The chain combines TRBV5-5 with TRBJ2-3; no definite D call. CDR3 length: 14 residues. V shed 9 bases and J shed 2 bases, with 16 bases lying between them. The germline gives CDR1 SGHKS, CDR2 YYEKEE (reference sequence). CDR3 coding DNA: TGTGCCACCCAGCTGGAGACGATCACAGATACGCAGTATTTT. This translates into CATQLETITDTQYF.

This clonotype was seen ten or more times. The CDR3 region has the DNA TGTGCCAGCAGCGCGGGACGGAACACTGAAGCTTTCTTT. This sequence encodes CASSAGRNTEAFF. The chain is built from TRBV7-6 and TRBJ1-1, with D perhaps matching TRBD1 (5 bases). The V end lost 5 bases, the J end lost 1 base, and 8 bases lay between the germline ends. The CDR3 totals 13 residues. Germline V gene data show CDR1 as SGHVS and CDR2 as FNYEAQ. The full variable domain, its missing parts supplied by reference TRBV7-6 and TRBJ1-1, is GAGVSQSPRYKVTKRGQDVALRCDPISGHVSLYWYRQALGQGPEFLTYFNYEAQQDKSGLPNDRFSAERPEGSISTLTIQRTEQRDSAMYRCASSAGRNTEAFFGQGTRLTVV.

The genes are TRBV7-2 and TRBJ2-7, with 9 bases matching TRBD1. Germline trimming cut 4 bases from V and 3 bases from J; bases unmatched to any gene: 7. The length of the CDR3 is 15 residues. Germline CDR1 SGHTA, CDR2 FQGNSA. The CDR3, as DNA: TGTGCCAGCAGCTCCACAGGGGGCGTGGGCTACGAGCAGTACTTC. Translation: CASSSTGGVGYEQYF.

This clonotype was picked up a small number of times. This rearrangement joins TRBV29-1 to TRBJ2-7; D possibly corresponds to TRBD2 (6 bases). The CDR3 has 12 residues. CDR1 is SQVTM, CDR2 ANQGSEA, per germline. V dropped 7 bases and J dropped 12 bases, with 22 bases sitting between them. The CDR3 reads CSAMTPGTPRYF. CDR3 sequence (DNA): TGCAGCGCTATGACTCCGGGGACTCCCAGGTACTTC.

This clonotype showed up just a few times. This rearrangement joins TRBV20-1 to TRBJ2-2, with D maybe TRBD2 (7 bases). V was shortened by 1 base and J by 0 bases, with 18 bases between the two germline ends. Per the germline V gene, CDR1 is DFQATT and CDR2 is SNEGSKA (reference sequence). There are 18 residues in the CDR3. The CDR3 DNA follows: TGCAGTGCTAGAGGAGGGGGTAGCGGGTCCTCGAACACCGGGGAGCTGTTTTTT. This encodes CSARGGGSGSSNTGELFF.

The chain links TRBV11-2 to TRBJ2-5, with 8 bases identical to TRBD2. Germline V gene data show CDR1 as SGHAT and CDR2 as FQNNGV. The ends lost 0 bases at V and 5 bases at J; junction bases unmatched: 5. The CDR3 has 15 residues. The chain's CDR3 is CASSLESGRGETQYF. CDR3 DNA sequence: TGTGCCAGCAGCTTAGAGAGCGGGAGAGGGGAGACCCAGTACTTC.

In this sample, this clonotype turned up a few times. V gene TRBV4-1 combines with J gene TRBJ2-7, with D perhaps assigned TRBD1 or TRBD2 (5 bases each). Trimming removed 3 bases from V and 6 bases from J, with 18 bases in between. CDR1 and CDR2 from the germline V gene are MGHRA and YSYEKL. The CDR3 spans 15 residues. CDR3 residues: CASSQGTAVLSEQYF. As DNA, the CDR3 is TGCGCCAGCAGCCAGGGGACCGCAGTTCTGAGCGAGCAGTACTTC.

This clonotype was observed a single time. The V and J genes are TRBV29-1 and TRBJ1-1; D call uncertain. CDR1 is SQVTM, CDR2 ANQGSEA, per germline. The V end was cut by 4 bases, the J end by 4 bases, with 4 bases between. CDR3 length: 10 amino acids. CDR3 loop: CSVVTTEAFF. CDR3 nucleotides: TGCAGCGTTGTTACCACTGAAGCTTTCTTT.

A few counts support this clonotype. The DNA of the CDR3 is TGCGCCAGCAGCTTGGACGACTATAATTCACCCCTCCACTTT. This encodes CASSLDDYNSPLHF. This chain connects TRBV5-1 to TRBJ1-6; D is ambiguous. The ends were cut back, 0 bases at V and 3 bases at J, with 4 bases in the middle. The V gene's germline CDR1 is SGHRS and CDR2 YFSETQ. The CDR3 runs 14 residues.

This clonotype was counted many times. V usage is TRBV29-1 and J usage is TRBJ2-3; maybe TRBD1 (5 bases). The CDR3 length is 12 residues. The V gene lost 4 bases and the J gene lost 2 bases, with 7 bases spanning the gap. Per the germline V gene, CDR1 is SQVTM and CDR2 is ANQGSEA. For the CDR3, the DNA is TGCAGCGTTGCGACAGCCACAGATACGCAGTATTTT. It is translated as CSVATATDTQYF.